Below are 28 T cell receptor beta chains sequenced from a single sample in a study of regulatory T cells in long-lasting Graves disease. Described time point: newly diagnosed GD, antithyroid drugs for less than 3 months. Isolated PBMC RNA provided the starting material for the TCR library. Construction of TCR beta libraries relied on iRepertoire HTBI primers and on Arm-PCR targeting CDR3 regions. One entry per CDR3 protein results from TCRdb running MiXCR on the multiplex PCR reads. The sample shows 500,000 or so distinct CDR3 sequences, 11% to 15% of them seen only once. The same sample was also studied in work on T cells in Graves' hyperthyroidism and ophthalmopathy.

This material consisted of peripheral blood mononuclear cells (PBMCs), taken at new diagnosis, from a patient treated with antithyroid drugs. The receptor source for this set is a woman aged 45-65 years with Graves disease.

This clonotype was detected many times. V and J are TRBV28 and TRBJ1-2; a weak D match, TRBD1 (5 bases). This CDR3 is 13 amino acids long. V was trimmed by 7 bases and J by 4 bases, leaving 13 bases between them. Germline-derived CDR1 and CDR2 are MDHEN and SYDVKM. CDR3 nucleotide sequence: TGTGCCAGCACCAAGGGACCAGTCTATGGCTACACCTTC. The encoded protein is CASTKGPVYGYTF.

The J gene is TRBJ2-7, the V gene TRBV28; 8 positions agree with TRBD2. The CDR3 totals 14 residues. The germline V gene has CDR1 MDHEN and CDR2 SYDVKM. V trimming: 11 bases; J trimming: 6 bases; junction bases outside the gene matches: 15. The CDR3 DNA is TGTGCCTTAACAGCGGGGGAGGGGGTTCGCGAGCAGTACTTC. Its translation: CALTAGEGVREQYF.

This clonotype has a handful of counts. V and J are TRBV20-1 and TRBJ2-5; D unresolved. Germline CDR1 DFQATT, CDR2 SNEGSKA (reference sequence). The CDR3 is 13 residues long. V gave up 6 bases and J gave up 2 bases, with 13 bases separating them. CDR3 sequence reads: CSAVVAIQETQYF. CDR3 coding DNA: TGCAGTGCCGTAGTCGCGATTCAAGAGACCCAGTACTTC.

The rearrangement joins TRBV18 to TRBJ2-1; TRBD2 agrees at 12 bases. The CDR3 is 16 amino acids. Germline V gene sequence: CDR1 KGHSH, CDR2 LQKENI. After removal of 3 bases from V and 4 bases from J, the junction contained 4 bases not matched to a gene. Written as DNA, the CDR3 is TGTGCCAGCTCACCTCGGACTAGCGGGATGTACAATGAGCAGTTCTTC. This codes for CASSPRTSGMYNEQFF.

There are a few counts of this clonotype. The chain couples TRBV4-2 to TRBJ2-7; D tentatively fits TRBD1 or TRBD2 (5 bases each). The germline gives CDR1 LGHNA, CDR2 YNFKEQ. The CDR3 sequence is 15 residues long. V was pared by 0 bases and J by 2 bases, with 11 bases between. The CDR3 nucleotides read TGTGCCAGCAGCCAAGAGGAACGGGACCCCTACGAGCAGTACTTC. Translation gives CASSQEERDPYEQYF.

In its sample, this clonotype was seen many times. The chain has TRBV3-1 and TRBJ2-1, with 12 bases aligning to TRBD1. Trimming removed 4 bases from V and 8 bases from J; junction bases left unmatched: 9. This CDR3 has 16 amino acids. Germline CDR1 and CDR2: LGHDT and YNNKEL (reference sequence). The CDR3 is CASSRPPGQGADEQFF. The CDR3 DNA sequence: TGTGCCAGCAGCCGACCTCCGGGACAGGGGGCCGATGAGCAGTTCTTC.

This clonotype was counted ten times or more. This CDR3 is CASSLFSGQQFF. CDR3 nucleotides: TGTGCCAGCAGCTTGTTTTCGGGACAGCAGTTCTTC. The chain employs TRBV5-6 and TRBJ2-1; D tentatively reads TRBD1 or TRBD2 (5 bases each). The V gene lost 1 base and the J gene lost 11 bases, with 10 bases spanning the gap. Germline assignment: CDR1 SGHDT and CDR2 YYEEEE. The CDR3 consists of 12 residues.

This clonotype was picked up many times. The chain has TRBV2 and TRBJ2-3; the D is unclear. Trimming removed 4 bases from V and 0 bases from J, with 11 bases in between. The CDR3 is 15 amino acids. Germline values: CDR1 SNHLY, CDR2 FYNNEI. CDR3 in amino acids: CASSASFPSTDTQYF. The CDR3 DNA follows: TGTGCCAGCAGTGCCTCCTTTCCGAGCACAGATACGCAGTATTTT. Filled out from reference TRBV2 and TRBJ2-3, the complete variable domain reads EPEVTQTPSHQVTQMGQEVILRCVPISNHLYFYWYRQILGQKVEFLVSFYNNEISEKSEIFDDQFSVERPDGSNFTLKIRSTKLEDSAMYFCASSASFPSTDTQYFGPGTRLTVL.

This clonotype was detected many times. The chain combines TRBV2 with TRBJ2-3; 7 bases agree with TRBD2. V was pared by 6 bases and J by 2 bases, with 8 bases of the junction left unmatched. The germline gives CDR1 SNHLY, CDR2 FYNNEI. This CDR3 contains 15 residues. The DNA for the CDR3 is TGTGCCAGCAGAGTGGGCGGGAGATTCACAGATACGCAGTATTTT. Translating gives CASRVGGRFTDTQYF.

This clonotype was recorded many times. The gene calls are TRBV7-6 and TRBJ1-1; D unresolved. Trimming pared 1 base from V and 7 bases from J, leaving 10 bases between. There are 13 residues in the CDR3. In germline, CDR1 is SGHVS, CDR2 FNYEAQ. Here the CDR3 reads CASSLGGGGEAFF. Written as DNA, the CDR3 is TGTGCCAGCAGCTTAGGCGGAGGCGGTGAAGCTTTCTTT.

This clonotype occurred a few times. The CDR3 region has the DNA TGTGCCAGCAGCGTAGGGGGTGGCAGGGAGAGGTACGAGCAGTACTTC. Amino acids: CASSVGGGRERYEQYF. J is TRBJ2-7 and V is TRBV9; the D call may be TRBD1 or TRBD2 (5 bases each). V shed 0 bases and J shed 4 bases, with 17 bases lying between them. Germline V gene sequence: CDR1 SGDLS, CDR2 YYNGEE. This CDR3 region has 16 residues.

The sample holds a few counts of this clonotype. The genes are TRBV28 and TRBJ2-1; a possible D gene is TRBD1 (5 bases). The V gene's germline CDR1 is MDHEN and CDR2 SYDVKM. The CDR3 contains 13 residues. With 7 bases removed from V and 3 bases from J, the gap between germline ends came to 10 bases. This chain's CDR3 is CASMGPYYNEQFF. The CDR3 DNA reads TGTGCCAGCATGGGGCCCTACTACAATGAGCAGTTCTTC.

This clonotype was recorded many times. The chain joins TRBV28 to TRBJ2-7; the match to TRBD1 covers 12 bases. Germline loops: CDR1 MDHEN, CDR2 SYDVKM. The CDR3 spans 20 residues. V gave up 6 bases and J gave up 3 bases; unmatched junction bases: 21. The CDR3 DNA sequence: TGTGCCAGCAGAAGCAAGGAATCCGGGACAGGGGGCCTGAAATACTACGAGCAGTACTTC. It codes for CASRSKESGTGGLKYYEQYF.

This clonotype appeared many times. V and J are TRBV30 and TRBJ2-1; TRBD2 matches at 11 bases. The CDR3 covers 16 residues. Germline CDR1 is GTSNPN and CDR2 is SVGIG (reference sequence). With 0 bases clipped from V and 7 bases from J, the junction kept 8 bases outside the gene matches. The CDR3, as DNA: TGTGCCTGGAGTGTAACCCTAGCGGGAGGAAGGAATGAGCAGTTCTTC. It yields the protein CAWSVTLAGGRNEQFF. Full variable domain (missing parts from reference TRBV30 and TRBJ2-1): SQTIHQWPATLVQPVGSPLSLECTVEGTSNPNLYWYRQAAGRGLQLLFYSVGIGQISSEVPQNLSASRPQDRQFILSSKKLLLSDSGFYLCAWSVTLAGGRNEQFFGPGTRLTVL.

A few counts support this clonotype. This sequence joins TRBV7-9 and TRBJ1-1; D gene uncertain. The germline V gene encodes CDR1 SEHNR and CDR2 FQNEAQ (reference sequence). The CDR3 loop spans 14 amino acids. With 5 bases removed from V and 4 bases from J, the gap between germline ends came to 14 bases. The CDR3 protein is CASSPRRGPTEAFF. DNA of the CDR3: TGTGCCAGCAGCCCCCGACGAGGTCCCACTGAAGCTTTCTTT.

This clonotype showed up many times. The CDR3 DNA follows: TGTGCCAGCAATCCCCTCTGGGGGTATCAGCCCCAGCATTTT. Protein: CASNPLWGYQPQHF. J is TRBJ1-5 and V is TRBV28, with D possibly matching TRBD1 (5 bases). The CDR3 loop spans 14 amino acids. V was pared by 7 bases and J by 5 bases, with 15 bases between. Germline CDR1 and CDR2: MDHEN and SYDVKM.

This clonotype was detected a few times. The chain has TRBV29-1 and TRBJ1-3; 8 bases match TRBD1. The CDR3 length is 17 residues. V gave up 0 bases and J gave up 1 base; unmatched junction bases: 8. The germline V gene encodes CDR1 SQVTM and CDR2 ANQGSEA. The CDR3 DNA reads TGCAGCGTTGAAGATCTTCCGGGACAGGAGTCTGGAAACACCATATATTTT. Its translation is CSVEDLPGQESGNTIYF.

This clonotype was recorded at least ten times. V is TRBV7-3 and J is TRBJ1-1; no clear D. Trimming removed 4 bases at V and 1 base at J, with 7 bases between. Germline CDR1 is SGHTA and CDR2 is FQGTGA. The CDR3 is made up of 13 amino acids. The CDR3 spells CASSSDWNTEAFF. CDR3 coding DNA: TGTGCCAGCAGCTCGGATTGGAACACTGAAGCTTTCTTT. The full variable domain, in which reference TRBV7-3 and TRBJ1-1 provide the parts outside the CDR3, is GAGVSQTPSNKVTEKGKYVELRCDPISGHTALYWYRQSLGQGPEFLIYFQGTGAADDSGLPNDRFFAVRPEGSVSTLKIQRTERGDSAVYLCASSSDWNTEAFFGQGTRLTVV.

This clonotype was counted only a few times. One end of the junction is discordant with germline, which a read error may explain. This chain joins TRBV2 and TRBJ2-6; D ambiguous. CDR3 size: 16 residues. Germline values: CDR1 SNHLY, CDR2 FYNNEI. The CDR3 DNA follows: TGTGCCAGCAGTGAAGTGTTCTCCTCTTGGGCCAACGTCCTGACTTTC. This codes for CASSEVFSSWANVLTF. Together with reference TRBV2 and TRBJ2-6, the CDR3 gives the full variable domain: EPEVTQTPSHQVTQMGQEVILRCVPISNHLYFYWYRQILGQKVEFLVSFYNNEISEKSEIFDDQFSVERPDGSNFTLKIRSTKLEDSAMYFCASSEVFSSWANVLTFGAGSRLTVL.

This clonotype was detected ten times or more. The V gene is TRBV10-3, the J gene TRBJ2-7; TRBD2 matches at 9 bases. This CDR3 contains 18 residues. V was clipped by 0 bases and J by 5 bases; unmatched bases: 14. The V gene's germline CDR1 is ENHRY and CDR2 SYGVKD. CDR3 nucleotide sequence: TGTGCCATCAGTGAGTCGTGGGGGTTAGCGGGAGCGGGAAACGAGCAGTACTTC. Translation: CAISESWGLAGAGNEQYF.

Points on this clonotype: Since the CDR3 does not end with the conserved phenylalanine or tryptophan, this likely comes from a read error. This chain connects TRBV2 to TRBJ2-7; a possible D gene is TRBD1 (6 bases). The CDR3 is 15 amino acids. Trimming stripped 11 bases from V and 2 bases from J, with 22 bases between. CDR1 and CDR2 from the germline V gene are SNHLY and FYNNEI. The CDR3, as DNA: TGTGCCTGCACAAGCGGTCAGGGGATCACCTACGAGCAGTACCTC. Its protein is CACTSGQGITYEQYL.

This clonotype has ten or more counts. One junction end disagrees with the germline gene, perhaps due to a read error. The chain joins TRBV7-9 to TRBJ2-5, with D tentatively TRBD1 or TRBD2 (5 bases each). CDR3 length equals 14 residues. CDR1 and CDR2 from the germline V gene are SEHNR and FQNEAQ (reference sequence). The CDR3, as DNA: TGTGCCAGCAGTTTAGCAGGGACCCAAGAGACCCAGTACTTC. Protein sequence: CASSLAGTQETQYF.

The CDR3 loop reads CASSLTGFGKNIQYF. CDR3 DNA: TGTGCCAGCAGTCTGACAGGGTTCGGCAAAAACATTCAGTACTTC. This sequence joins TRBV6-1 and TRBJ2-4, with 7 bases fitting TRBD1. Germline-derived CDR1 and CDR2 are MNHNS and SASEGT. Trimming cost V 5 bases and J 3 bases; bases outside gene matches: 7. The length of the CDR3 is 15 residues.

CDR3 amino acids: CATSEIAGGTNEQFF. Written as DNA, the CDR3 is TGTGCCACCAGTGAAATAGCGGGAGGAACCAATGAGCAGTTCTTC. The chain has TRBV24-1 and TRBJ2-1; TRBD2 matches 10 bases. The CDR3 spans 15 residues. V shed 4 bases and J 6 bases; nucleotides not matched to a gene: 5. The germline V gene has CDR1 KGHDR and CDR2 SFDVKD.

This chain uses TRBV20-1 with TRBJ2-5; unclear D gene. Germline V gives CDR1 DFQATT, CDR2 SNEGSKA (reference sequence). The V end lost 5 bases, the J end lost 3 bases, and 13 bases lay between the germline ends. This CDR3 comprises 13 residues. The CDR3 loop is CSAPRQAKETQYF. The CDR3 DNA follows: TGCAGTGCTCCACGCCAGGCGAAAGAGACCCAGTACTTC.

This clonotype was seen ten or more times. The chain couples TRBV20-1 to TRBJ2-3, with 8 bases lining up with TRBD2. The CDR3 covers 14 residues. CDR1 and CDR2 from the germline V gene are DFQATT and SNEGSKA (reference sequence). The V segment lost 8 bases and the J segment 7 bases; nucleotides outside the gene matches: 14. This CDR3 reads CSPRSGMDAHTQYF. In DNA, the CDR3 is TGCAGTCCCCGTAGCGGGATGGACGCCCATACGCAGTATTTT.

This clonotype was seen ten or more times. V and J are TRBV5-1 and TRBJ1-1; 8 bases map to TRBD1. Per germline, CDR1 SGHRS and CDR2 YFSETQ. CDR3 length equals 14 residues. The J segment lost 3 bases and the V segment lost 1 base, leaving 2 bases of the junction unmatched. The CDR3: CASSLQQGDTEAFF. CDR3 DNA: TGCGCCAGCAGCTTGCAACAGGGGGACACTGAAGCTTTCTTT.

This chain links TRBV4-1 with TRBJ2-7, with D possibly being TRBD1 (6 bases). The CDR3 has 15 amino acids. V lost 1 base and J lost 5, with 15 bases in between. Germline V gene data show CDR1 as MGHRA and CDR2 as YSYEKL. CDR3 nucleotide sequence: TGCGCCAGCAGCCAAGCCGTGACAGGAACCCACGAGCAGTACTTC. Its translation: CASSQAVTGTHEQYF.